Detailed here is one TCR beta chain. The target antigen is unknown. A much larger clone sits a single nucleotide away, making a read error possible. This CDR3 is 14 amino acids long. CDR1 is SGHVT and CDR2 is SQSDAQ in the germline V gene. These data originate in a study of T cell repertoires in cytomegalovirus infection. Study-wide background: Signatures in public TCR beta sequences pointed to both CMV infection and matching HLA type. Study results and limitations: HLA-C-restricted, CMV-specific TCR beta clonotypes were dominant ex vivo. Pooled public TCR beta family frequency picked out CMV carriers with the relevant HLA.

A single record per CDR3 protein comes from TCRdb applying MiXCR to the reads. Altogether some 480,000 distinct CDR3 sequences are present, 30% to 40% being singletons, with the ten largest covering about 17%. The chain uses TRBV7-4 and TRBJ1-6, with 9 bases identical to TRBD1. The clonotype originates from a human donor in good health (CMV status not recorded). Some clones in this sample may be carry-over from other donors' samples. This specimen was cultured PBMCs, taken from culture after CMV antigen stimulation. CDR3 protein: CASSSDRGGSPLYF. DNA of the CDR3: TGTGCCAGCAGCTCGGACAGGGGCGGTTCACCCCTCTACTTT.